This T cell receptor (beta chain) stems from a study of vaccination and CD4 T cells after COVID-19. Study information: Two-dose vaccination with either BNT162b2 or mRNA-1273 was given to participants. Study-level results: Data came from relatively few convalescent patients and lacked early post-infection timepoints.

The treatment was: roughly 10-day PBMC culture with coronavirus spike peptide pools or control peptides (ViraFEST assay). Germline trimming cut 5 bases from V and 1 base from J; bases unmatched to any gene: 3. The germline gives CDR1 SGHTA, CDR2 FQGNSA. The CDR3 covers 15 residues. Oncomine TCR Beta short-read sequencing was applied to DNA from cultured CD4+ T cells. TCRdb re-called the PCR reads with MiXCR, one entry per CDR3 protein. The sample includes approximately 20,000 distinct CDR3 sequences, just over 55% of them seen just once. This clonotype turned up a few times. Its antigen is currently unknown.

This clonotype originated in a human donor who had recovered from COVID-19. The specimen was CD4+ T cells from blood, cultured in vitro. The V gene is TRBV7-2, the J gene TRBJ2-3; 10 nucleotides match TRBD2. CDR3 in amino acids: CASSPGTSGTDTQYF. The CDR3 region has the DNA TGTGCCAGCAGCCCGGGGACTAGCGGCACAGATACGCAGTATTTT.